The 21 T cell receptor beta chains given below trace back to one sample, sequenced in a study of T-cell memory formation after mild COVID-19. Each CDR3 protein is one row after TCRdb ran MiXCR on the 5' RACE reads. The data hold a few hundred thousand distinct CDR3 sequences, with more than 13% observed a single time. The sample taken for sequencing was PBMCs or a T cell subset sorted from them (not recorded which). The source of these receptors is a man between 18 and 29 years old who had mild COVID-19 (a few samples of this study predate the infection). Cell type and time point are not known.

The rearrangement links TRBV20-1 to TRBJ2-7; 7 positions match TRBD2. V lost 3 bases and J lost 4; bases outside the gene matches: 0. CDR3 length: 11 amino acids. The germline V gene has CDR1 DFQATT and CDR2 SNEGSKA (reference sequence). CDR3 protein: CSARGGYEQYF. The CDR3 nucleotides read TGCAGTGCTAGGGGAGGGTACGAGCAGTACTTC.

This sequence joins TRBV5-1 and TRBJ2-7; the match to TRBD1 covers 9 bases. Trimming cost V 2 bases and J 3 bases; bases outside gene matches: 3. CDR1 and CDR2 from the germline V gene are SGHRS and YFSETQ. The CDR3 is made up of 14 amino acids. The CDR3 is CASSFSTGGYEQYF. The CDR3 DNA follows: TGCGCCAGCAGCTTTTCGACAGGGGGCTACGAGCAGTACTTC.

This clonotype was found a few times. V is TRBV5-1 and J is TRBJ2-7; weak D call: TRBD1 (6 bases). The CDR3 is 15 amino acids. CDR1 and CDR2 (germline): SGHRS, YFSETQ. Trimming pared 7 bases from V and 0 bases from J, leaving 17 bases between. The CDR3 loop reads CASGWTATPSYEQYF. DNA of the CDR3: TGCGCCAGCGGATGGACAGCCACCCCCTCCTACGAGCAGTACTTC.

This clonotype has at least ten counts. An end of the junction differs from the germline gene, which may be a read error. The chain couples TRBV5-1 to TRBJ2-3; D perhaps matches TRBD1 (6 bases). This CDR3 has 14 amino acids. Per germline, CDR1 SGHRS and CDR2 YFSETQ. The CDR3 sequence: CASSTSDSTDTQYF. The CDR3 DNA reads as TGCGCCAGCAGTACCTCGGACAGCACTGATACGCAGTATTTT.

This clonotype was recorded many times. The chain is built from TRBV7-2 and TRBJ1-2; no firm D call. V was pared by 5 bases and J by 1 base, with 14 bases between. Germline assignment: CDR1 SGHTA and CDR2 FQGNSA. The CDR3 covers 15 residues. CDR3 DNA: TGTGCCAGCAGCCCGCCTTCAGCGTTTAACTATGGCTACACCTTC. This translates into CASSPPSAFNYGYTF.

V usage is TRBV29-1 and J usage is TRBJ1-2; possible D gene TRBD1, 6 bases. V was trimmed by 3 bases and J by 6 bases, leaving 14 bases between them. Germline V gene sequence: CDR1 SQVTM, CDR2 ANQGSEA. The CDR3 extends over 13 amino acids. The CDR3 protein is CSVDESGANGYTF. DNA of the CDR3: TGCAGCGTTGATGAATCGGGGGCCAATGGCTACACCTTC.

J is TRBJ2-2 and V is TRBV7-3; perhaps D is TRBD1 or TRBD2 (5 bases each). V lost 1 base and J 6 bases, leaving 12 bases between the germline ends. The CDR3 extends over 15 amino acids. Germline assignment: CDR1 SGHTA and CDR2 FQGTGA. The DNA of the CDR3 is TGTGCCAGCAGCTTAAGGGGACCACTGGCCGGGGAGCTGTTTTTT. Its protein is CASSLRGPLAGELFF.

The chain has TRBV6-5 and TRBJ2-5, with D possibly being TRBD1 (6 bases). The CDR3 loop spans 15 amino acids. CDR1 MNHEY and CDR2 SVGAGI come from the germline V gene. V lost 0 bases and J lost 1, with 9 bases in between. CDR3: CASSYSGRGQETQYF. CDR3 sequence (DNA): TGTGCCAGCAGTTACTCTGGCAGGGGCCAAGAGACCCAGTACTTC.

This clonotype was detected many times. This sequence joins TRBV6-5 and TRBJ2-7, with D possibly being TRBD1 (5 bases). This CDR3 contains 14 residues. Looked up from germline, CDR1 is MNHEY and CDR2 is SVGAGI. V was trimmed by 2 bases and J by 4 bases, leaving 12 bases between them. Written as DNA, the CDR3 is TGTGCCAGCAGTTACCTCACAGGTACTTACGAGCAGTACTTC. It translates to CASSYLTGTYEQYF.

The chain links TRBV19 to TRBJ2-2; D is possibly TRBD1 (6 bases). Germline CDR1 and CDR2: LNHDA and SQIVND (reference sequence). The V gene lost 7 bases and the J gene lost 2 bases, with 17 bases spanning the gap. The CDR3 has 16 residues. This chain's CDR3 is CASKTRGHTNTGELFF. DNA of the CDR3: TGTGCCAGTAAAACAAGGGGACATACTAACACCGGGGAGCTGTTTTTT.

This clonotype has more than one count but fewer than ten. The genes are TRBV20-1 and TRBJ2-3; D is possibly TRBD1 or TRBD2 (6 bases each). V was pared by 1 base and J by 6 bases, with 8 bases between. The germline CDR1 and CDR2 sequences are DFQATT and SNEGSKA (reference sequence). The CDR3 runs to 12 residues. The CDR3 DNA reads as TGCAGTGCTAGAGGGGGGGCGGATACGCAGTATTTT. Its protein product is CSARGGADTQYF.

This clonotype has a handful of counts. This chain joins TRBV30 and TRBJ2-1; TRBD2 aligns across 8 bases. Germline CDR1 reads GTSNPN; CDR2 reads SVGIG (reference sequence). CDR3 length: 14 amino acids. The trim removed 0 bases at V and 8 bases at J, leaving 6 bases unmatched. The CDR3 here is CAWSVGGALDEQFF. Written as DNA, the CDR3 is TGTGCCTGGAGTGTCGGGGGGGCCCTCGATGAGCAGTTCTTC.

This clonotype was found a few times. The V gene is TRBV19, the J gene TRBJ1-2; D is ambiguous. In germline, CDR1 is LNHDA, CDR2 SQIVND (reference sequence). Trimming took 11 bases from V and 10 from J, leaving 23 bases between them. The CDR3 is 13 amino acids. The CDR3 is CAPVEGIELYYTF. Written as DNA, the CDR3 is TGTGCCCCGGTGGAGGGAATCGAGCTATACTACACCTTC.

The rearrangement uses TRBV11-2 and TRBJ2-3; tentatively, D is TRBD2 (6 bases). Between the trimmed V and J ends, which lost 4 bases and 0 bases, there was a span of 17 bases. Germline CDR1 reads SGHAT; CDR2 reads FQNNGV. The CDR3 totals 17 residues. The CDR3 DNA reads as TGTGCCAGCAGCTCCCTTTGGGCGGGGACTAGCACAGATACGCAGTATTTT. Its translation is CASSSLWAGTSTDTQYF.

The gene calls are TRBV2 and TRBJ2-7; 7 nucleotides agree with TRBD2. Germline V lookup: CDR1 SNHLY, CDR2 FYNNEI. The CDR3 sequence is 14 residues long. V shed 7 bases, J shed 4 bases, and the junction held 10 bases outside the gene matches. CDR3 nucleotide sequence: TGTGCCAGCAAGCCGGGACTACCGATATACGAGCAGTACTTC. It specifies CASKPGLPIYEQYF. The variable domain in full, completed from reference TRBV2 and TRBJ2-7, reads EPEVTQTPSHQVTQMGQEVILRCVPISNHLYFYWYRQILGQKVEFLVSFYNNEISEKSEIFDDQFSVERPDGSNFTLKIRSTKLEDSAMYFCASKPGLPIYEQYFGPGTRLTVT.

This clonotype was seen only a few times. The chain has TRBV2 and TRBJ1-4; D is possibly TRBD1 (6 bases). V lost 3 bases and J 8 bases, leaving 16 bases between the germline ends. Per germline, CDR1 SNHLY and CDR2 FYNNEI. This CDR3 is built from 15 residues. The CDR3 DNA sequence: TGTGCCAGCAGTGATCCCGGACAGCCAATGGAAAAACTGTTTTTT. Residues: CASSDPGQPMEKLFF.

This chain joins TRBV20-1 and TRBJ2-3; D gene unclear. Looked up from germline, CDR1 is DFQATT and CDR2 is SNEGSKA (reference sequence). This CDR3 spans 12 amino acids. V was shortened by 6 bases and J by 4 bases, with 11 bases between the two germline ends. The CDR3 loop reads CSAAVQPDTQYF. The CDR3 DNA is TGCAGTGCGGCCGTCCAGCCAGATACGCAGTATTTT.

V and J are TRBV5-1 and TRBJ1-1; D might be TRBD1 (5 bases). The V and J ends lost 7 bases and 4 bases respectively, with 14 bases between them. In germline, CDR1 is SGHRS, CDR2 YFSETQ. CDR3 size: 13 residues. CDR3 protein: CASAFEGLTEAFF. Written as DNA, the CDR3 is TGCGCCAGCGCATTCGAGGGACTCACTGAAGCTTTCTTT.

This clonotype has a single count. This chain links TRBV18 with TRBJ1-5; D remains unclear. Trimming removed 3 bases at V and 1 base at J, with 7 bases between. The CDR3 has 14 amino acids. Germline V gene lookup returns CDR1 KGHSH and CDR2 LQKENI. As DNA, the CDR3 is TGTGCCAGCTCACCGGGTGGCAGCAATCAGCCCCAGCATTTT. Translated: CASSPGGSNQPQHF.

There are a few counts of this clonotype. V and J are TRBV9 and TRBJ2-3; TRBD2 is a possible D gene (5 bases). The V gene's germline CDR1 is SGDLS and CDR2 YYNGEE. V was trimmed by 2 bases and J by 6 bases, leaving 16 bases between them. CDR3 length equals 15 residues. The DNA for the CDR3 is TGTGCCAGCAGCGTTTCGGGAAGAACCACTGATACGCAGTATTTT. Its translation: CASSVSGRTTDTQYF.

The sample holds a few counts of this clonotype. The chain uses TRBV12-3 or TRBV12-4 and TRBJ1-3; D is ambiguous. Trimming removed 3 bases from V and 0 bases from J, with 6 bases in between. This CDR3 has 14 residues. The CDR3 sequence is CASSLGHSGNTIYF. The CDR3 nucleotides read TGTGCCAGCAGTTTGGGCCACTCTGGAAACACCATATATTTT.